This T cell receptor (beta chain) was recovered during a study of CD8 T cells in Susac syndrome. Germline CDR1 and CDR2: MNHEY and SVGAGI. The CDR3 is made up of 14 amino acids. The V and J ends lost 6 bases and 8 bases respectively, with 14 bases between them. Reverse transcription of 0.5 to 1 ug RNA was performed with random hexamers. TCRdb reprocessed the immunoSEQ multiplex PCR reads via MiXCR and lists one record per CDR3 protein. The profile shows some 96,000 distinct CDR3 sequences, about 95% of them singletons. The receptor was derived from a human donor with Susac syndrome. Sequenced sample: CD8+ T cells from PBMCs. The chain uses TRBV6-5 and TRBJ1-6, with D possibly matching TRBD1 (5 bases). The CDR3 spells CASSAGNGDSPLHF. DNA for the CDR3: TGTGCCAGCAGCGCAGGGAACGGGGATTCACCCCTCCACTTT.